This is a list of T cell receptor beta chains from one sample in a study of CD8 T cells in Susac syndrome. Via MiXCR, TCRdb re-called the immunoSEQ multiplex PCR reads, giving one row per CDR3 protein. Here the sample spans tens of thousands of distinct CDR3 sequences, about 95% being singletons. The sequenced material came from CD8+ T cells from PBMCs. All receptors derive from a human donor with Susac syndrome. CDR3s include the opening cysteine and the closing phenylalanine or tryptophan. Fields, in order: J gene, V gene, D gene, clone size, CDR3 protein, CDR3 DNA. A D gene is named only where the DNA matches it firmly. Only some rows state a clone size, as once, few, many or a class for expanded clones.

TRBJ1-1,TRBV27,.,.,CASSYNIGRVETEAFF,TGTGCCAGCAGTTACAACATTGGGAGGGTTGAGACTGAAGCTTTCTTT
TRBJ2-7,TRBV30,TRBD2,.,CAWSSWTSANRNYEQYF,TGTGCCTGGAGTTCTTGGACTAGCGCAAATCGGAACTACGAGCAGTACTTC
TRBJ1-2,TRBV29-1,.,.,CSVDRRPAYGYTF,TGCAGCGTTGACCGTCGACCGGCCTATGGCTACACCTTC
TRBJ2-1,TRBV27,.,.,CASSDGFSGFF,TGTGCCAGCAGTGACGGTTTTTCAGGTTTCTTC
TRBJ1-2,TRBV7-9,TRBD1,.,CASSFSGGEGGYTF,TGTGCCAGCAGCTTCTCAGGGGGCGAAGGTGGCTACACCTTC
TRBJ2-5,TRBV7-2,.,.,CASSLEAALGPETQYF,TGTGCCAGCAGCTTAGAGGCAGCATTGGGGCCAGAGACCCAGTACTTC
TRBJ2-7,TRBV15,.,once,CATTDGITYEQYF,TGTGCCACCACGGATGGAATCACCTACGAGCAGTACTTC
TRBJ1-5,TRBV30,TRBD1,.,CAWSGTGFQPQHF,TGTGCCTGGAGTGGGACAGGGTTCCAGCCCCAGCATTTT
TRBJ1-1,TRBV11-2,.,once,CATTEAFF,TGTGCCACCACTGAAGCTTTCTTT
TRBJ1-1,TRBV29-1,TRBD1,once,CSVRTGGNTEAFF,TGCAGCGTCCGGACAGGGGGGAACACTGAAGCTTTCTTT
TRBJ2-3,TRBV20-1,.,.,CSARSPPELADTQYF,TGCAGTGCCCGTTCGCCCCCAGAGTTAGCAGATACGCAGTATTTT
TRBJ1-1,TRBV15,.,once,CATSRDFRSRIGPNTEAFF,TGTGCCACCAGCAGAGATTTTCGGTCCCGGATCGGACCGAACACTGAAGCTTTCTTT
TRBJ2-1,TRBV30,.,.,CAWSVSDNNEQFF,TGTGCCTGGAGTGTTTCGGACAACAATGAGCAGTTCTTC
TRBJ1-1,TRBV29-1,.,.,CSVEVDSGDTEAFF,TGCAGCGTTGAAGTAGATTCAGGGGACACTGAAGCTTTCTTT
TRBJ1-1,TRBV9,.,.,CASSPTGVNTEAFF,TGTGCCAGCAGCCCGACAGGAGTGAACACTGAAGCTTTCTTT
TRBJ2-2,TRBV5-1,.,.,CASSTNTGELFF,TGCGCCAGCAGCACGAACACCGGGGAGCTGTTTTTT
TRBJ2-5,TRBV5-1,TRBD1,.,CASSFFPQGAEETQYF,TGCGCCAGCAGCTTTTTTCCCCAGGGGGCTGAGGAGACCCAGTACTTC
TRBJ2-5,TRBV11-2,TRBD2,.,CASSSGLAGGETQYF,TGTGCCAGCAGCTCGGGACTAGCGGGAGGAGAGACCCAGTACTTC
TRBJ2-7,TRBV7-9,.,.,CASSPGTLQPEQYF,TGTGCCAGCAGTCCCGGGACTCTTCAGCCCGAGCAGTACTTC
TRBJ1-2,TRBV2,TRBD1,.,CATVDRGRGYTF,TGTGCTACCGTTGACAGGGGGCGAGGCTACACCTTC
TRBJ1-6,TRBV20-1,.,.,CKLGDSPLHF,TGCAAATTGGGAGATTCACCCCTCCACTTT
TRBJ1-1,TRBV15,TRBD1,.,CATSIDRGTEAFF,TGTGCCACCAGCATCGACAGGGGTACTGAAGCTTTCTTT
TRBJ1-1,TRBV4-2,.,.,CASSLPHSLGGSTEAFF,TGTGCCAGCAGCCTTCCCCACAGCCTGGGGGGTAGCACTGAAGCTTTCTTT
TRBJ2-1,TRBV6-4,.,few,CASSATGYNEQFF,TGTGCCAGCAGTGCCACAGGATACAATGAGCAGTTCTTC
TRBJ2-1,TRBV9,TRBD2,.,CASSPRYSGSGNEQFF,TGTGCCAGCAGTCCCCGTTATAGCGGGAGTGGTAATGAGCAGTTCTTC
TRBJ1-5,TRBV29-1,.,.,CSVGSNQPQHF,TGCAGCGTTGGCAGTAATCAGCCCCAGCATTTT
TRBJ2-5,TRBV6-6,.,.,CASSHPSVKTQYF,TGTGCCAGCAGTCACCCTAGCGTCAAGACCCAGTACTTC
TRBJ1-5,TRBV18,.,.,CASSPGAGINQPQHF,TGTGCCAGCTCACCAGGGGCAGGCATCAATCAGCCCCAGCATTTT
TRBJ2-1,TRBV9,.,.,CASSSQVNEQFF,TGTGCCAGCAGCTCCCAAGTCAATGAGCAGTTCTTC
TRBJ2-5,TRBV29-1,TRBD1,.,CRQAGGLQETQYF,TGCAGGCAGGCAGGGGGCCTCCAAGAGACCCAGTACTTC
TRBJ1-2,TRBV29-1,.,.,CSVVGHSPRDGYTF,TGCAGCGTTGTAGGACATAGCCCCAGGGATGGCTACACCTTC
TRBJ2-1,TRBV7-7,TRBD1,.,CASSSGTGGNEQFF,TGTGCTAGCAGCTCCGGGACAGGGGGCAATGAGCAGTTCTTC
TRBJ2-6,TRBV6-5,.,once,CASSYSLMGANVLTF,TGTGCCAGCAGTTACTCGTTGATGGGGGCCAACGTCCTGACTTTC
TRBJ1-1,TRBV27,.,.,CASSLSRANTEAFF,TGTGCCAGCAGTTTATCCAGGGCAAACACTGAAGCTTTCTTT
TRBJ2-1,TRBV6-2/TRBV6-3,.,.,CASRNVGENEQFF,TGTGCCAGCAGAAACGTAGGGGAGAATGAGCAGTTCTTC
TRBJ2-7,TRBV20-1,.,.,CSATPRGAGYEQYF,TGCAGTGCTACCCCCAGGGGGGCGGGCTACGAGCAGTACTTC